The next 8 T cell receptor beta chains were all read from a single sample in a study of blood T cell repertoires in COVID-19 (dated by TCRdb to about 2020). The library was built by means of the immunoSEQ multiplex PCR assay. TCRdb's version of the immuneACCESS table is confined to in-frame rearrangements and falls short of the full clone set. An unresolved V gene accounts for under half of the shortfall where checked; the remainder is of unknown origin. Within this sample are fewer than 90,000 clones, with less than 85% of them counted one time only. The ten biggest clones cover 15% to 20% of the sample. The sample comprised peripheral blood. These receptors were obtained from a woman older than 75 with acute or convalescent COVID-19.

This clone was counted between two and nine times. In DNA, the CDR3 is TGTGCCAGCAGCTACCGACAAGCGGGACAGGGTTTGAACACCATATATTTT. Translated, it gives CASSYRQAGQGLNTIYF. The rearrangement links TRBV7-6 to TRBJ1-3; TRBD1 matches 9 bases. Germline V gene data show CDR1 as SGHVS and CDR2 as FNYEAQ. With V trimmed by 4 bases and J by 7 bases, 14 bases remained unmatched. This CDR3 contains 17 residues.

This chain joins TRBV5-1 and TRBJ1-2, with a tentative D call TRBD1 (5 bases). This CDR3 spans 16 amino acids. Trimming removed 3 bases from V and 4 bases from J, with 19 bases in between. Per the germline V gene, CDR1 is SGHRS and CDR2 is YFSETQ. CDR3 protein: CASSSFPGTSAYGYTF. The CDR3 DNA reads TGCGCCAGCAGCTCGTTCCCAGGGACTTCGGCCTATGGCTACACCTTC.

The chain uses TRBV5-1 and TRBJ1-1, with 8 bases fitting TRBD1. Per the germline V gene, CDR1 is SGHRS and CDR2 is YFSETQ. This CDR3 comprises 15 residues. Trimming removed 4 bases from V and 4 bases from J; junction bases left unmatched: 9. CDR3: CASSLSTGVATEAFF. CDR3 nucleotide sequence: TGCGCCAGCAGCCTGTCGACAGGGGTGGCCACTGAAGCTTTCTTT.

The chain carries TRBV29-1 and TRBJ1-1; 7 positions match TRBD1. The CDR3 runs to 15 residues. Germline CDR1 reads SQVTM; CDR2 reads ANQGSEA. Trimming cost V 3 bases and J 0 bases; bases outside gene matches: 7. The CDR3 nucleotides read TGCAGCGTTGACCCCACACAGGGGATGAACACTGAAGCTTTCTTT. Protein sequence: CSVDPTQGMNTEAFF.

The V and J genes are TRBV6-5 and TRBJ2-3; D not certain. The length of the CDR3 is 14 residues. Per the germline V gene, CDR1 is MNHEY and CDR2 is SVGAGI. V lost 2 bases and J lost 3, with 9 bases in between. CDR3 nucleotide sequence: TGTGCCAGCAGTTACCAATTGTCAACAGATACGCAGTATTTT. Protein sequence: CASSYQLSTDTQYF.

The chain recombines TRBV19 with TRBJ1-1; weak D call: TRBD1 (6 bases). V was clipped by 3 bases and J by 6 bases, with 8 bases between them. Germline CDR1 reads LNHDA; CDR2 reads SQIVND (reference sequence). This CDR3 has 12 amino acids. This CDR3 is CASSIKGAEAFF. CDR3 nucleotides: TGTGCCAGTAGTATTAAGGGGGCTGAAGCTTTCTTT. The variable domain in full, with the rest retrieved from reference TRBV19 and TRBJ1-1, is DGGITQSPKYLFRKEGQNVTLSCEQNLNHDAMYWYRQDPGQGLRLIYYSQIVNDFQKGDIAEGYSVSREKKESFPLTVTSAQKNPTAFYLCASSIKGAEAFFGQGTRLTVV.

This clone was counted a few times. CDR3 sequence reads: CASSPSDRALGNTIYF. The CDR3 DNA is TGTGCCAGTAGTCCCTCGGACAGGGCATTAGGAAACACCATATATTTT. The genes are TRBV19 and TRBJ1-3, with TRBD1 matching 8 bases. The V gene end was trimmed by 5 bases and the J gene end by 4 bases; junction bases not matched to a gene: 10. The CDR3 is 16 amino acids. Germline V gene sequence: CDR1 LNHDA, CDR2 SQIVND (reference sequence).

The chain recombines TRBV5-6 with TRBJ2-4; D is possibly TRBD2 (6 bases). CDR3 length equals 16 residues. Deletions cut 2 bases from V and 0 bases from J, with 12 bases between. CDR1 SGHDT and CDR2 YYEEEE come from the germline V gene. CDR3 nucleotide sequence: TGTGCCAGCAGCTTTTTTAGCGGACTAGCCAAAAACATTCAGTACTTC. It yields the protein CASSFFSGLAKNIQYF. The complete variable domain, with remaining parts taken from reference TRBV5-6 and TRBJ2-4, reads DAGVTQSPTHLIKTRGQQVTLRCSPKSGHDTVSWYQQALGQGPQFIFQYYEEEERQRGNFPDRFSGHQFPNYSSELNVNALLLGDSALYLCASSFFSGLAKNIQYFGAGTRLSVL.